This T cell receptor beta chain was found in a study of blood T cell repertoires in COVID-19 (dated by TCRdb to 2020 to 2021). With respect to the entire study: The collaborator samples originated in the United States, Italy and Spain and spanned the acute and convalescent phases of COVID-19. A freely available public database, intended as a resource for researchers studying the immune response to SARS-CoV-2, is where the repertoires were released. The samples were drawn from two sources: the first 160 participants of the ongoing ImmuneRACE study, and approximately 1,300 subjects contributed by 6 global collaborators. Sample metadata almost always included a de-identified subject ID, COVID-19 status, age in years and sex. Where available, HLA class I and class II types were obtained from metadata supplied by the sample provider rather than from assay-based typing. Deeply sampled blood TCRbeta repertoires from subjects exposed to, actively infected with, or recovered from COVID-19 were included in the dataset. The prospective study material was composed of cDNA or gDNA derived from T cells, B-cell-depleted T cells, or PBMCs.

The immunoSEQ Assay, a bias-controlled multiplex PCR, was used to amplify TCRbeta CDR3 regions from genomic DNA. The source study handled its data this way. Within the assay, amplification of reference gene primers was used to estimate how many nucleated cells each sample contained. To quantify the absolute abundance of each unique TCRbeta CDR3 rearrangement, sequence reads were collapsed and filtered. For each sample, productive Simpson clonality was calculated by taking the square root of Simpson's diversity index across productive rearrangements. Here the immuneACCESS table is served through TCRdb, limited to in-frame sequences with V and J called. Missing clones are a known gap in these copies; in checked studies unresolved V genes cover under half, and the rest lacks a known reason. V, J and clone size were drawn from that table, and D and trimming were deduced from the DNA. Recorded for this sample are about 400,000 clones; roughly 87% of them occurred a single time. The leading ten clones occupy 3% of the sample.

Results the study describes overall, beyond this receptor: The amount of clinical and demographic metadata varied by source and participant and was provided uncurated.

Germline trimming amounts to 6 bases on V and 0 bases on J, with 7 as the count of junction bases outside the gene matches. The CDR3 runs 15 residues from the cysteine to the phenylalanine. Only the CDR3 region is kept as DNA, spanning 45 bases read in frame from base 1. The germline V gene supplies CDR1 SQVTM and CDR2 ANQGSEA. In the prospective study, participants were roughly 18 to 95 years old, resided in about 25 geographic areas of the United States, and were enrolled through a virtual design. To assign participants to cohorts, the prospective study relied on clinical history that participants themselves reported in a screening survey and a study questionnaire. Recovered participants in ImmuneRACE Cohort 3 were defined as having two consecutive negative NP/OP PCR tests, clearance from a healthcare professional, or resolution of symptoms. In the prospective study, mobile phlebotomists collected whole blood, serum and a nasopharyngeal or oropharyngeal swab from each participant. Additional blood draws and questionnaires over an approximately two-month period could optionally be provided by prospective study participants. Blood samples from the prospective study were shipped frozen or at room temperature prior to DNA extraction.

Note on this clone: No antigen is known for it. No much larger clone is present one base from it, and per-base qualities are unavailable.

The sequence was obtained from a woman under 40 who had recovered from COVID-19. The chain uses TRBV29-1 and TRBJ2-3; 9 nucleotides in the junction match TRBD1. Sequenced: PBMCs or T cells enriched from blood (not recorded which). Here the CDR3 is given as CSVTRDRESTDTQYF. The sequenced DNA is TGCAGCGTCACACGGGACAGGGAGAGCACAGATACGCAGTATTTT.